This is a list of T cell receptor beta chains from one sample in a study of cytomegalovirus exposure and HLA in healthy donors. Here immunoSEQ multiplex PCR was the method, and the copy in TCRdb shows in-frame clones only, minus some. The repertoire holds 110,000 to 150,000 clones, with 65% to 85% as singletons. Source material: PBMCs. Source of these receptors: a man younger than 40 in good health and CMV-seronegative. CDR3s include the opening cysteine and the closing phenylalanine or tryptophan. Each record gives: clone size, J gene, D gene, V gene, CDR3 DNA, CDR3 protein. D genes are given only for firm matches. Size tells how often a clone was seen (once, few, many) or the class of an expanded clone, and some rows leave it out.

abundance: -; j_gene: TRBJ2-2; d_gene: -; v_gene: TRBV27; CDR3nt: TGTGCCAGCGAGAAGGGGGGGAGGACCGGGGAGCTGTTTTTT; CDR3aa: CASEKGGRTGELFF
abundance: -; j_gene: TRBJ2-7; d_gene: -; v_gene: TRBV27; CDR3nt: TGTGCCAGCAGTTTATATGGGGGCGTCTACGAGCAGTACTTC; CDR3aa: CASSLYGGVYEQYF
abundance: -; j_gene: TRBJ2-3; d_gene: -; v_gene: TRBV9; CDR3nt: TGTGCCAGCAGCGTAGATGCCTACACAGATACGCAGTATTTT; CDR3aa: CASSVDAYTDTQYF
abundance: -; j_gene: TRBJ1-1; d_gene: -; v_gene: TRBV18; CDR3nt: TGTGCCAGCTCACGGGGGCTGGACACTGAAGCTTTCTTT; CDR3aa: CASSRGLDTEAFF
abundance: few; j_gene: TRBJ1-2; d_gene: -; v_gene: TRBV23-1; CDR3nt: TGCGCCCCAGACAGTCCTAACTATGGCTACACCTTC; CDR3aa: CAPDSPNYGYTF
abundance: -; j_gene: TRBJ2-1; d_gene: TRBD2; v_gene: TRBV19; CDR3nt: TGTGCCAGTAGGGCGACTAGCTTGCATGAGCAGTTCTTC; CDR3aa: CASRATSLHEQFF
abundance: -; j_gene: TRBJ2-7; d_gene: -; v_gene: TRBV27; CDR3nt: TGTGCCAGCAGTCCCGAGATGACAGGTCCCTACGAGCAGTACTTC; CDR3aa: CASSPEMTGPYEQYF
abundance: -; j_gene: TRBJ1-2; d_gene: -; v_gene: TRBV28; CDR3nt: TGTGCCAGCAGTTTAAATCAATATGGCTACACCTTC; CDR3aa: CASSLNQYGYTF
abundance: -; j_gene: TRBJ2-2; d_gene: TRBD1; v_gene: TRBV30; CDR3nt: TGTGCCTGGAGGGAGAGGGGGCGCGAAGTCGGGGAGCTGTTTTTT; CDR3aa: CAWRERGREVGELFF
abundance: once; j_gene: TRBJ2-3; d_gene: TRBD1; v_gene: TRBV2; CDR3nt: TGTGCCAGCAGTGACGACAGGGATCGCACAGATACGCAGTATTTT; CDR3aa: CASSDDRDRTDTQYF
abundance: -; j_gene: TRBJ1-2; d_gene: -; v_gene: TRBV18; CDR3nt: TGTGCCAGCTCACCAGAGGGCAATGGCTACACCTTC; CDR3aa: CASSPEGNGYTF
abundance: -; j_gene: TRBJ1-2; d_gene: TRBD1; v_gene: TRBV5-4; CDR3nt: TGTGCCAGCAGCTTAATGGACAGGGAGGCCTATGGCTACACCTTC; CDR3aa: CASSLMDREAYGYTF
abundance: -; j_gene: TRBJ2-7; d_gene: TRBD2; v_gene: TRBV2; CDR3nt: TGTGCCAGCGTTAGGGACTACTCCTACGAGCAGTACTTC; CDR3aa: CASVRDYSYEQYF
abundance: once; j_gene: TRBJ2-6; d_gene: -; v_gene: TRBV19; CDR3nt: TGTGCCAGTAGTCCCCAGGCAGTCTCTGGGGCCAACGTCCTGACTTTC; CDR3aa: CASSPQAVSGANVLTF
abundance: -; j_gene: TRBJ2-3; d_gene: -; v_gene: TRBV7-2; CDR3nt: TGTGCCAGCAGCTTTTACGGAGATACGCAGTATTTT; CDR3aa: CASSFYGDTQYF
abundance: once; j_gene: TRBJ1-2; d_gene: TRBD1; v_gene: TRBV5-4; CDR3nt: TGTGCCAGCAGCTTGGAGACAGGGGTTGGCTACACCTTC; CDR3aa: CASSLETGVGYTF
abundance: -; j_gene: TRBJ2-1; d_gene: TRBD2; v_gene: TRBV2; CDR3nt: TGTGCCACCGCAAGGGAGGGCCTCAATGAGCAGTTCTTC; CDR3aa: CATAREGLNEQFF
abundance: -; j_gene: TRBJ2-7; d_gene: -; v_gene: TRBV6-5; CDR3nt: TGTGCCAGCAGTCCCTTCCTCGGACAGCTTAACGAGCAGTACTTC; CDR3aa: CASSPFLGQLNEQYF